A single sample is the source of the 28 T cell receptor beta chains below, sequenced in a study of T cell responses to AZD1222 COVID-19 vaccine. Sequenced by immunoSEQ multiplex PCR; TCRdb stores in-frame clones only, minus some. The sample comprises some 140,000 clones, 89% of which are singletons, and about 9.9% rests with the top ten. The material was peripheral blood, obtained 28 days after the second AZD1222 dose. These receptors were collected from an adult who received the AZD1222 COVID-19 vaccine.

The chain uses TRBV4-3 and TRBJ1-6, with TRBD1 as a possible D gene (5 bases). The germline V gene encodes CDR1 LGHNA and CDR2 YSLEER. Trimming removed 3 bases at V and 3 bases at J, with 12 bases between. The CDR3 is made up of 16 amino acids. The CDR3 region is CASSQQRGVYNSPLHF. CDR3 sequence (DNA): TGCGCCAGCAGCCAGCAGCGGGGGGTCTATAATTCACCCCTCCACTTT.

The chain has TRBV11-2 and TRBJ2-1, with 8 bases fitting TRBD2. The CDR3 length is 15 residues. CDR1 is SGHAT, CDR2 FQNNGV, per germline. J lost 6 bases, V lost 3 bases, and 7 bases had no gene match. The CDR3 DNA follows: TGTGCCAGCAGCTTGTATAGAGCGGGAGTCAATGAGCAGTTCTTC. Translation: CASSLYRAGVNEQFF. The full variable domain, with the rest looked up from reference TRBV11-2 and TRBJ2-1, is EAGVAQSPRYKIIEKRQSVAFWCNPISGHATLYWYQQILGQGPKLLIQFQNNGVVDDSQLPKDRFSAERLKGVDSTLKIQPAKLEDSAVYLCASSLYRAGVNEQFFGPGTRLTVL.

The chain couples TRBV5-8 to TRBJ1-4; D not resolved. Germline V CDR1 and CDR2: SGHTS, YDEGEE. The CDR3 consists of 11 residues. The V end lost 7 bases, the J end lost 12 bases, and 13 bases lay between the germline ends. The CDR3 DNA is TGTGCCAGCTCAACTTGGACCCAACTGTTTTTT. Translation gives CASSTWTQLFF.

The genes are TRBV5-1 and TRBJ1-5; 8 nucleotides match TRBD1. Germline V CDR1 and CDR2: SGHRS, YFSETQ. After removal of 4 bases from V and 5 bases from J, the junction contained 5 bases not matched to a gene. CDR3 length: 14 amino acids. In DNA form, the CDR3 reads TGCGCCAGCAGCCTTTCGACAGGGGATCAGCCCCAGCATTTT. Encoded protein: CASSLSTGDQPQHF.

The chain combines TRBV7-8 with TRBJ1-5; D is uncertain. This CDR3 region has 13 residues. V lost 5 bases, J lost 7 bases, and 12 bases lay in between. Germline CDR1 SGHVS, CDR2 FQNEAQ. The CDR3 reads CASSPGHSQPQHF. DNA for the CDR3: TGTGCCAGCAGCCCCGGCCATAGCCAGCCCCAGCATTTT.

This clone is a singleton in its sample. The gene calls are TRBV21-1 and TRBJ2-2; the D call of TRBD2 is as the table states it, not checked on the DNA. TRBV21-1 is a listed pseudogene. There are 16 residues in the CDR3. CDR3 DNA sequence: TGTGCCAGCAGCTCAACTAGCGAAAGGGACACCGGGGAGCTGTTTTTT. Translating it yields CASSSTSERDTGELFF.

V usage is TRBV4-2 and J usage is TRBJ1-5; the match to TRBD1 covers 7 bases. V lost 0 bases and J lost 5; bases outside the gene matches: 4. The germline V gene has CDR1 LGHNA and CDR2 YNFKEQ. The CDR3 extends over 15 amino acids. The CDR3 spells CASSQEGQRDQPQHF. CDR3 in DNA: TGTGCCAGCAGCCAAGAGGGACAGAGGGATCAGCCCCAGCATTTT.

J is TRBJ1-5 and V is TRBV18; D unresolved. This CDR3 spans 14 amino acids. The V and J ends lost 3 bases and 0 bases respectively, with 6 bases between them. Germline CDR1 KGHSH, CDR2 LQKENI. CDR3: CASSPKGSNQPQHF. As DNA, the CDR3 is TGTGCCAGCTCACCCAAGGGTAGCAATCAGCCCCAGCATTTT.

Here the CDR3 DNA reads TGCGCCAGCAGCTTGGGACGGGTGCAGAACATTCAGTACTTC. Translating gives CASSLGRVQNIQYF. The chain combines TRBV5-1 with TRBJ2-4; no clear D gene. CDR3 length: 14 residues. Germline V CDR1 and CDR2: SGHRS, YFSETQ. V lost 0 bases and J 7 bases, leaving 11 bases between the germline ends.

Here the CDR3 reads CASSLDDRDRFELFF. The CDR3 DNA reads TGTGCCAGCAGCTTGGACGACCGGGACAGGTTCGAGCTGTTTTTT. V gene TRBV11-2 combines with J gene TRBJ2-2, with 8 nucleotides matching TRBD1. In germline, CDR1 is SGHAT, CDR2 FQNNGV. With 3 bases clipped from V and 11 bases from J, the junction kept 11 bases outside the gene matches. The length of the CDR3 is 15 residues. Combining the CDR3 with reference TRBV11-2 and TRBJ2-2 gives the whole variable domain EAGVAQSPRYKIIEKRQSVAFWCNPISGHATLYWYQQILGQGPKLLIQFQNNGVVDDSQLPKDRFSAERLKGVDSTLKIQPAKLEDSAVYLCASSLDDRDRFELFFGEGSRLTVL.

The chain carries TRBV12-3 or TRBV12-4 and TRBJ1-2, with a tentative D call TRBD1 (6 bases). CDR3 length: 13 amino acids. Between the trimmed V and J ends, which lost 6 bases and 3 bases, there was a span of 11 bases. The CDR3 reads CASSPGGDYGYTF. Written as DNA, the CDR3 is TGTGCCAGCAGCCCTGGGGGCGACTATGGCTACACCTTC.

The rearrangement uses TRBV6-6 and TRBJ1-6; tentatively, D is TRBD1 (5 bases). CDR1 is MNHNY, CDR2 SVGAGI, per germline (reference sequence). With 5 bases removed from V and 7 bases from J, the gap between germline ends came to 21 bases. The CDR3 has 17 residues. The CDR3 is CASSPYQRGRQNSPLHF. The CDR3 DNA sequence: TGTGCCAGCAGTCCCTACCAGCGGGGACGGCAAAATTCACCCCTCCACTTT.

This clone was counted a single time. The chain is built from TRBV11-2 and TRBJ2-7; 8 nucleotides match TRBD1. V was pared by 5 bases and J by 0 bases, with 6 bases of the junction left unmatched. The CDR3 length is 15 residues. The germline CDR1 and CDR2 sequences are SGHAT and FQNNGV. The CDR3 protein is CASSTRTGSSYEQYF. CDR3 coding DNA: TGTGCCAGCAGCACCCGGACAGGGAGCTCCTACGAGCAGTACTTC.

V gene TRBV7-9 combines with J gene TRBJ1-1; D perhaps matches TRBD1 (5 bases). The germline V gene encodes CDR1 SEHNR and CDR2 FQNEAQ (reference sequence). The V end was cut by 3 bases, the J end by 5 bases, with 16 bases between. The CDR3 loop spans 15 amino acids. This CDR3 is CASSFHQGIRTEAFF. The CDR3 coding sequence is TGTGCCAGCAGCTTTCATCAGGGCATCCGAACTGAAGCTTTCTTT.

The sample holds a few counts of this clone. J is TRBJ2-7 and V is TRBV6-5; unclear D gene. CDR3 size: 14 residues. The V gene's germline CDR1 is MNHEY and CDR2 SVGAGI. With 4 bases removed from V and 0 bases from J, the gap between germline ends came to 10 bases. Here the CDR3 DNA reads TGTGCCAGCAGTTCGTTAGGGCCCTCCTACGAGCAGTACTTC. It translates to CASSSLGPSYEQYF.

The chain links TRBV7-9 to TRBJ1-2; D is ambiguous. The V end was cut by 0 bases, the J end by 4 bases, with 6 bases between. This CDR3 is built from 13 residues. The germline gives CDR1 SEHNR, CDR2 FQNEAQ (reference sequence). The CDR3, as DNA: TGTGCCAGCAGCTTAGCAGGGAGCTATGGCTACACCTTC. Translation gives CASSLAGSYGYTF.

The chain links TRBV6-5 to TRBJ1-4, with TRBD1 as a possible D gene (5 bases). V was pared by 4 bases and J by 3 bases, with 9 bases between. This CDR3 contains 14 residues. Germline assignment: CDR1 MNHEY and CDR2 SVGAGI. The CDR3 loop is CASSWGGANEKLFF. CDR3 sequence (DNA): TGTGCCAGCAGTTGGGGGGGGGCTAATGAAAAACTGTTTTTT.

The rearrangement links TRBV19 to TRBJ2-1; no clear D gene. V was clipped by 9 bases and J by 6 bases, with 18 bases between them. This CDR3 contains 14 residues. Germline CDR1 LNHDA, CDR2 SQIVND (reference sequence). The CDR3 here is CASSLWKGGNEQFF. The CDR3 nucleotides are TGTGCCAGCTCTCTCTGGAAGGGTGGCAATGAGCAGTTCTTC.

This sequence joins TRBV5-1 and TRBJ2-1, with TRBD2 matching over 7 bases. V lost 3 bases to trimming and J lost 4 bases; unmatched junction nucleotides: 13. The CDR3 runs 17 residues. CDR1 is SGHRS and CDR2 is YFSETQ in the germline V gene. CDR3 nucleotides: TGCGCCAGCAGCTACTACTACCGGGACTACCCGTACAATGAGCAGTTCTTC. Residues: CASSYYYRDYPYNEQFF.

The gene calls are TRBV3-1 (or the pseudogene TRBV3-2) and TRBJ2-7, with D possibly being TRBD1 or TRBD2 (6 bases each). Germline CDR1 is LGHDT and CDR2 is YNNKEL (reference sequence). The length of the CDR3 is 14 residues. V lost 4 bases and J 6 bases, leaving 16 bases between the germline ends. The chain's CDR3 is CASSRTGLGGEQYF. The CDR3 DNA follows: TGTGCCAGCAGCCGCACAGGGTTGGGGGGCGAGCAGTACTTC.

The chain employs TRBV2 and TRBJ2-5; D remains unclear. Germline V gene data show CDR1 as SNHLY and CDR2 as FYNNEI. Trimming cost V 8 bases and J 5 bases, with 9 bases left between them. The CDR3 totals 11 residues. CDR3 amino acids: CASPDGETQYF. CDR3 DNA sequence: TGTGCCAGCCCGGATGGGGAGACCCAGTACTTC.

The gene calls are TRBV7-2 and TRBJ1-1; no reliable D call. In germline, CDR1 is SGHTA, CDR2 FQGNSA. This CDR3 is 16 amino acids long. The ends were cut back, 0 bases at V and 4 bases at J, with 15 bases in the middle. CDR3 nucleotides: TGTGCCAGCAGCTTAGCGTCCCCCGGGGTCGGCACTGAAGCTTTCTTT. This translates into CASSLASPGVGTEAFF.

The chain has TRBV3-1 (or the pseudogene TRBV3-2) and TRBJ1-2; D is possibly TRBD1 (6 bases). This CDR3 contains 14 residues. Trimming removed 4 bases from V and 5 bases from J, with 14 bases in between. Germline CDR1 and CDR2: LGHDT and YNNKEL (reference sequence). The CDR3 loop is CASSLGQSTYGYTF. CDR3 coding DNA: TGTGCCAGCAGCCTCGGACAGAGTACTTATGGCTACACCTTC.

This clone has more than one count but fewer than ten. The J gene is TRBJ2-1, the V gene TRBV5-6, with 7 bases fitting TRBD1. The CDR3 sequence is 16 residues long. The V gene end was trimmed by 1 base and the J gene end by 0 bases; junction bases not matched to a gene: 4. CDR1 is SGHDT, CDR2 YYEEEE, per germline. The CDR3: CASSLYEGASYNEQFF. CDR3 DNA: TGTGCCAGCAGCTTGTACGAGGGGGCCTCCTACAATGAGCAGTTCTTC.

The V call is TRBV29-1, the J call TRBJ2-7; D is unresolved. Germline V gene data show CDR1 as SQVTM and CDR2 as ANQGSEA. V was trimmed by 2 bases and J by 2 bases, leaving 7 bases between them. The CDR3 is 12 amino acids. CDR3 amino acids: CSVETQAYEQYF. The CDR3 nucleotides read TGCAGCGTTGAAACGCAAGCCTACGAGCAGTACTTC.

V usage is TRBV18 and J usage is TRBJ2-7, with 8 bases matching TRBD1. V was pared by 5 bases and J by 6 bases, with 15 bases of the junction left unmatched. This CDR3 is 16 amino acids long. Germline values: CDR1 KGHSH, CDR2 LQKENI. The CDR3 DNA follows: TGTGCCAGCTCATCGGAACCTGGACAGGGTATAGCCGAGCAGTACTTC. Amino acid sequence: CASSSEPGQGIAEQYF.

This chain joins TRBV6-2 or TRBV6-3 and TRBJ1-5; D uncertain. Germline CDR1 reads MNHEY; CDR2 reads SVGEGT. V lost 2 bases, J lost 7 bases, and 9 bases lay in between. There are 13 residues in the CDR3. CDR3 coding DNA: TGTGCCAGCAGTTACGGGCAGAGGCAGCCCCAGCATTTT. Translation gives CASSYGQRQPQHF.

The CDR3 sequence: CASRTDGNSPLHF. CDR3 nucleotide sequence: TGTGCCAGCAGAACTGACGGTAATTCACCCCTCCACTTT. This sequence joins TRBV6-5 and TRBJ1-6; D gene ambiguous. Germline CDR1 is MNHEY and CDR2 is SVGAGI. V lost 6 bases to trimming and J lost 6 bases, with 9 bases between them. This CDR3 comprises 13 residues.